The 19 T cell receptor beta chains presented below share a single source sample, sequenced in a study of blood T cell repertoires in COVID-19. Sequencing used immunoSEQ multiplex PCR; TCRdb keeps in-frame clones, though not all of them. The table includes some 520,000 clones, roughly 89% detected once. Source material: peripheral blood. These receptors all stem from a man aged 18 to 30 with COVID-19, enrolled during active disease.

This chain joins TRBV11-3 and TRBJ2-7, with TRBD2 matching over 10 bases. Trimming cost V 0 bases and J 5 bases; bases outside gene matches: 13. This CDR3 contains 18 residues. Germline CDR1 SGHNT, CDR2 YENEEA. CDR3 region: CASSLERGELAGFHEQYF. CDR3 coding DNA: TGTGCCAGCAGCTTAGAAAGGGGTGAACTAGCGGGATTTCACGAGCAGTACTTC. Drawing the rest from reference TRBV11-3 and TRBJ2-7, the complete variable domain is EAGVVQSPRYKIIEKKQPVAFWCNPISGHNTLYWYLQNLGQGPELLIRYENEEAVDDSQLPKDRFSAERLKGVDSTLKIQPAELGDSAVYLCASSLERGELAGFHEQYFGPGTRLTVT.

The chain joins TRBV7-3 to TRBJ2-7, with D tentatively TRBD2 (7 bases). The CDR3 covers 14 residues. The ends were cut back, 6 bases at V and 1 base at J, with 13 bases in the middle. The germline V gene has CDR1 SGHTA and CDR2 FQGTGA. CDR3 sequence reads: CASRYREGSYEQYF. The CDR3 DNA is TGTGCCAGCAGATACAGGGAGGGATCCTACGAGCAGTACTTC.

This clone was observed a handful of times. The J gene is TRBJ2-7, the V gene TRBV10-3, with 7 bases aligning to TRBD1. Germline loops: CDR1 ENHRY, CDR2 SYGVKD. The CDR3 covers 13 residues. V lost 8 bases and J lost 3; bases outside the gene matches: 7. In nucleotides, the CDR3 is TGTGCCATCTCGGACAGGTCCCACTACGAGCAGTACTTC. Translated: CAISDRSHYEQYF.

The chain couples TRBV10-3 to TRBJ2-7, with D possibly TRBD1 on 6 matching bases. CDR1 and CDR2 from the germline V gene are ENHRY and SYGVKD. The CDR3 sequence is 14 residues long. V was trimmed by 3 bases and J by 2 bases, leaving 11 bases between them. This CDR3 reads CAISESPGAYEQYF. CDR3 DNA: TGTGCCATCAGTGAAAGTCCAGGGGCCTACGAGCAGTACTTC.

This chain connects TRBV5-1 to TRBJ2-5, with 12 bases that match TRBD2. CDR3 size: 16 residues. CDR1 SGHRS and CDR2 YFSETQ come from the germline V gene. V was clipped by 5 bases and J by 5 bases; unmatched bases: 10. DNA of the CDR3: TGCGCCAGCAGGACCACGCCTAGCGGGGGGGGTGAGACCCAGTACTTC. This codes for CASRTTPSGGGETQYF.

The chain uses TRBV25-1 and TRBJ2-3, with D perhaps matching TRBD1 (6 bases). Trimming stripped 2 bases from V and 3 bases from J, with 15 bases between. The CDR3 length is 16 residues. The V gene's germline CDR1 is MGHDK and CDR2 SYGVNS. Here the CDR3 DNA reads TGTGCCAGCAGTGAAGGATTGGGGCAGGGGACAGATACGCAGTATTTT. It translates to CASSEGLGQGTDTQYF.

The V and J genes are TRBV5-1 and TRBJ2-5, with TRBD1 as a possible D gene (5 bases). V was clipped by 0 bases and J by 7 bases, with 13 bases between them. Germline loops: CDR1 SGHRS, CDR2 YFSETQ. The CDR3 has 14 residues. The CDR3 sequence: CASSLEVAQGTQYF. The DNA for the CDR3 is TGCGCCAGCAGCTTGGAAGTGGCCCAGGGGACCCAGTACTTC.

The genes are TRBV7-9 and TRBJ2-5; 8 positions match TRBD2. Germline CDR1 reads SEHNR; CDR2 reads FQNEAQ (reference sequence). V trimming: 3 bases; J trimming: 5 bases; junction bases outside the gene matches: 8. The length of the CDR3 is 15 residues. The DNA for the CDR3 is TGTGCCAGCAGCTTTTACGGGGGGACTAGGGAGACCCAGTACTTC. Translating gives CASSFYGGTRETQYF.

CDR3 region: CASRPTSADYNEQFF. CDR3 sequence (DNA): TGTGCCAGTAGGCCTACTAGCGCCGACTACAATGAGCAGTTCTTC. The V gene is TRBV19, the J gene TRBJ2-1; 7 bases are shared with TRBD2. With 6 bases clipped from V and 3 bases from J, the junction kept 8 bases outside the gene matches. Germline V gives CDR1 LNHDA, CDR2 SQIVND (reference sequence). The CDR3 loop spans 15 amino acids. The whole variable domain, remainder taken from reference TRBV19 and TRBJ2-1, is DGGITQSPKYLFRKEGQNVTLSCEQNLNHDAMYWYRQDPGQGLRLIYYSQIVNDFQKGDIAEGYSVSREKKESFPLTVTSAQKNPTAFYLCASRPTSADYNEQFFGPGTRLTVL.

The chain has TRBV19 and TRBJ2-1; TRBD2 matches 7 bases. The ends lost 2 bases at V and 6 bases at J; junction bases unmatched: 7. The CDR3 extends over 15 amino acids. Germline values: CDR1 LNHDA, CDR2 SQIVND (reference sequence). The CDR3 DNA reads as TGTGCCAGTAGTATATCCGGGACTACCTTCAATGAGCAGTTCTTC. Amino acids: CASSISGTTFNEQFF.

The chain employs TRBV20-1 and TRBJ2-7; D gene uncertain. V lost 6 bases, J lost 3 bases, and 9 bases lay in between. The CDR3 loop spans 11 amino acids. CDR1 is DFQATT, CDR2 SNEGSKA, per germline (reference sequence). CDR3 region: CSAIRDYEQYF. The CDR3 nucleotides read TGCAGTGCCATTCGCGACTACGAGCAGTACTTC.

The V call is TRBV9, the J call TRBJ1-4; no firm D call. This CDR3 is 13 amino acids long. Germline CDR1 reads SGDLS; CDR2 reads YYNGEE. Trimming shortened V by 3 bases and J by 4 bases, and 7 bases separated the two germline ends. CDR3 loop: CASSDGFNEKLFF. Here the CDR3 DNA reads TGTGCCAGCAGCGACGGTTTTAATGAAAAACTGTTTTTT.

The chain has TRBV27 and TRBJ2-2; possible D gene TRBD2, 6 bases. Germline V gene data show CDR1 as MNHEY and CDR2 as SMNVEV (reference sequence). Trimming took off 3 bases at V and 1 base at J, with 12 bases between the two ends. The CDR3 length is 16 residues. CDR3 in DNA: TGTGCCAGCAGTTTGGAGGGCAGGTGGAACACCGGGGAGCTGTTTTTT. The encoded protein is CASSLEGRWNTGELFF.

A single count supports this clone. In DNA form, the CDR3 reads TGTGCCACCAGTGACCCACAAAGGGGCGGGGAGCTGTTTTTT. This gives the protein CATSDPQRGGELFF. The rearrangement joins TRBV24-1 to TRBJ2-2; tentative D call: TRBD1 (5 bases). Trimming pared 4 bases from V and 7 bases from J, leaving 12 bases between. Germline CDR1 and CDR2: KGHDR and SFDVKD. This CDR3 is built from 14 residues.

The chain uses TRBV3-1 (or the pseudogene TRBV3-2) and TRBJ2-3; 8 positions agree with TRBD2. The V gene's germline CDR1 is LGHDT and CDR2 YNNKEL (reference sequence). The CDR3 spans 14 residues. Trimming cost V 1 base and J 4 bases; bases outside gene matches: 1. CDR3 nucleotide sequence: TGTGCCAGCAGCCAAGCGGGACTAGCAGATACGCAGTATTTT. Its translation: CASSQAGLADTQYF.

CDR3: CASSRSADTSTDTQYF. The CDR3 nucleotides read TGTGCCAGCAGCCGTTCCGCAGACACCAGCACAGATACGCAGTATTTT. The genes are TRBV3-1 (or the pseudogene TRBV3-2) and TRBJ2-3; D unresolved. V lost 4 bases and J 0 bases, leaving 14 bases between the germline ends. Germline V gene sequence: CDR1 LGHDT, CDR2 YNNKEL (reference sequence). The CDR3 sequence is 16 residues long.

The chain joins TRBV19 to TRBJ2-1, with 8 nucleotides matching TRBD1. Germline V gene data show CDR1 as LNHDA and CDR2 as SQIVND (reference sequence). This CDR3 spans 13 amino acids. V shed 9 bases and J 3 bases; nucleotides not matched to a gene: 4. The CDR3 nucleotides read TGTGCCAGCCGACAGGGGAACTACAATGAGCAGTTCTTC. Residues: CASRQGNYNEQFF.

This chain joins TRBV11-2 and TRBJ2-5; D uncertain. Trimming stripped 5 bases from V and 2 bases from J, with 9 bases between. CDR3 length equals 13 residues. CDR1 and CDR2 (germline): SGHAT, FQNNGV. The CDR3 region has the DNA TGTGCCAGCAGCGTCGACATACAAGAGACCCAGTACTTC. Protein sequence: CASSVDIQETQYF.

The chain joins TRBV5-4 to TRBJ2-1; 9 bases fit TRBD1. V gave up 0 bases and J gave up 9 bases; unmatched junction bases: 1. The CDR3 length is 13 residues. CDR1 and CDR2 from the germline V gene are SGHNT and YYREEE (reference sequence). The CDR3 nucleotides are TGTGCCAGCAGCTTGGGACAGGGGGTTGAGCAGTTCTTC. It is translated as CASSLGQGVEQFF.